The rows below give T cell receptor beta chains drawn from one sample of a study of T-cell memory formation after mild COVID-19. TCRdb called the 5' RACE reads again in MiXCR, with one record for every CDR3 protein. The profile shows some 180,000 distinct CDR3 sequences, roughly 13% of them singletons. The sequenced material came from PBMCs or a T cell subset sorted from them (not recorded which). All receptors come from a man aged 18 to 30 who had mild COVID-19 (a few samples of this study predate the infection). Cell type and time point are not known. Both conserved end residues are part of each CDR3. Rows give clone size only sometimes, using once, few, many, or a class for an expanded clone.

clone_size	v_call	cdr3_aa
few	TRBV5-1	CASSLATLATSTEAFF
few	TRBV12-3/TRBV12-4	CASSLQGLMQFF
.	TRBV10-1	CASSSGQVRNEQFF
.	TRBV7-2	CASSLELGDYGYTF
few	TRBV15	CATSRELRTEAFF
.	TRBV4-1	CASSQVTGANYGYTF
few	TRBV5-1	CASSLAESGGETQYF
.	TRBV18	CASSPRTGGAEDGYTF
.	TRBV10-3	CASKGQGPTDTQYF
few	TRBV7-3	CASSTTGSQGETQYF
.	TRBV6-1	CASRTMGGPVNEQFF
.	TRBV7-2	CASRPPGQGDSPLHF
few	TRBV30	CACGDGNSPLHF
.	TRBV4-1	CASSHTGSLGNQPQHF
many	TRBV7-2	CASSSRVADTQYF
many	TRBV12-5	CASGLGQGAFF
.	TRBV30	CAWREGAGKLFF
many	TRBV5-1	CASSLLPSTNEKLFF
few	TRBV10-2	CASSGPQRGRTGELFF
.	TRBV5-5	CASSLVLGIYQETQYF
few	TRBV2	CASSEAALGYTF
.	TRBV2	CASSGLAAISYEQYF
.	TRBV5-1	CASSLGQTLDTEAFF
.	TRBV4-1	CASSQDSNQPQHF
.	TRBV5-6	CASSLTAQGEIETF
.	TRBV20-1	CSARPPAAREGQYF
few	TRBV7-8	CASSLRRADQPQHF
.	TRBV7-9	CASSSLRGRGGEQFF
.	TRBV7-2	CASSFRRTVGYGYTF
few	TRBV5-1	CASSLAARETDTQYF
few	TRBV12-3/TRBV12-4	CASSPSGPLPEQFF
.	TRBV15	CATSTGLSTDTQYF
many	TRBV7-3	CASSLGLGSDTQYF
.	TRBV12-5	CASGGGLAGDEQFF
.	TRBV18	CASSPRRALAGEQFF
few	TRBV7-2	CASSLASGEGNEQFF
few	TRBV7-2	CASSLGQRETQYF